The entry below describes one TCR beta chain. Its cognate antigen is unknown. This entry comes from a study of T cell responses to AZD1222 COVID-19 vaccine. Study results and limitations: Spike-specific TCR breadth and depth were elevated following two AZD1222 doses. No repertoire was sampled before or during the peak T cell response, only after it. Just a handful of people given AZD1222 tested seropositive at baseline. Clonal diversity may have been underestimated, and the donors were mostly white British, with more females than males.

Clones were read by immunoSEQ multiplex PCR, and TCRdb kept only the in-frame ones, dropping some. Among under 200,000 clones listed, 92% were seen once. The ends were cut back, 5 bases at V and 7 bases at J, with 11 bases in the middle. The CDR3 is 12 residues long. Per germline, CDR1 SGHTA and CDR2 FQGTGA. The source was peripheral blood, collected on day 0 of AZD1222 vaccination. The gene calls are TRBV7-3 and TRBJ1-1; possibly TRBD1 for D (5 bases). The clonotype was recovered from an adult in good health. Written as DNA, the CDR3 is TGTGCCAGCAGCCCCGGGACCGTTGAAGCTTTCTTT. It codes for CASSPGTVEAFF.